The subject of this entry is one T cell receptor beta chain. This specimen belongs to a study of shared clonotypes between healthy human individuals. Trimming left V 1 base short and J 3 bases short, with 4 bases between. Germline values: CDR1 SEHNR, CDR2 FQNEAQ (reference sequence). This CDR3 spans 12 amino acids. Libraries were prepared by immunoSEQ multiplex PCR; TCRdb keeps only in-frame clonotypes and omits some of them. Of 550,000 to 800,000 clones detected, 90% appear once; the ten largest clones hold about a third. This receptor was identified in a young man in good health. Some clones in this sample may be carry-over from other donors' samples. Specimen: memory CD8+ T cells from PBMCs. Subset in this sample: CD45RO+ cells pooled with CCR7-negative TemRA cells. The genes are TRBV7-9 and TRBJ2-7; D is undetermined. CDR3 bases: TGTGCCAGCAGCTTAGTTGACTACGAGCAGTACTTC. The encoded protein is CASSLVDYEQYF.